This T cell receptor delta chain was documented in a study of human gamma delta and Vdelta1 T cells. Study outcomes and limitations: Delta One T cells were reportedly polyclonal and broadly cytotoxic against acute myeloid leukemia.

Comments on this clone: Its antigen is currently unknown.

TCRdb called clones from the PCR reads again using CATT. Among around 6,000 delta-chain clones listed, 41% were seen once. Losses at the gene ends were 4 bases for V and 4 bases for J; bases not matched to a gene: 23. The CDR3 totals 20 residues. The germline V gene has CDR1 TSWWSYY and CDR2 QGS. Input material: Vdelta1 gamma-delta T cells from blood grown in culture (DOT cells). V and J are TRDV1 and TRDJ1; 8 nucleotides match TRDD3. The source is a human donor in good health. In DNA form, the CDR3 reads TGTGCTCTTGGGGGCCTTCCCACGTGGGGATACTCGAGTCAAAACGATAAACTCATCTTT. It yields the protein CALGGLPTWGYSSQNDKLIF.